One and the same sample provided the 30 T cell receptor beta chains below, sequenced in a study of blood T cell repertoires in COVID-19 (dated by TCRdb to 2018 to 2021). Receptors were amplified or captured by the immunoSEQ multiplex PCR assay. The clones in this table, taken by TCRdb from immuneACCESS, are in-frame only. Not every clone is retained; where verified, under half of the shortfall comes from an unresolved V gene, and the cause of the rest is unknown. The sample table shows 380,000 or so clones, and roughly 90% are seen once. The top ten hold more than 1% of the sample. The sequencing sample was made of peripheral blood. The source of these receptors is a man in his forties with acute or convalescent COVID-19.

This chain connects TRBV7-9 to TRBJ1-3; 8 nucleotides agree with TRBD1. V dropped 5 bases and J dropped 1; count of bases not matched to a gene: 4. Per germline, CDR1 SEHNR and CDR2 FQNEAQ (reference sequence). The CDR3 runs to 15 residues. The CDR3 nucleotides read TGTGCCAGCAGCGGACAGGGCTGGTCTGGAAACACCATATATTTT. Its protein product is CASSGQGWSGNTIYF.

This sequence joins TRBV6-5 and TRBJ2-7; the D gene is possibly TRBD1 (6 bases). The CDR3 has 14 amino acids. Germline CDR1 MNHEY, CDR2 SVGAGI. V lost 6 bases, J lost 2 bases, and 14 bases lay in between. The CDR3 loop reads CASRGQIDAYEQYF. CDR3 bases: TGTGCCAGCAGAGGACAGATTGACGCCTACGAGCAGTACTTC.

The chain couples TRBV7-3 to TRBJ1-1; tentatively, D is TRBD1 (6 bases). CDR1 and CDR2 from the germline V gene are SGHTA and FQGTGA. This CDR3 region has 14 residues. Trimming shortened V by 5 bases and J by 5 bases, and 15 bases separated the two germline ends. The CDR3 coding sequence is TGTGCCAGCAGCCCAAGGGGGTGGGATACTGAAGCTTTCTTT. Protein sequence: CASSPRGWDTEAFF.

This rearrangement joins TRBV6-5 to TRBJ1-1; no reliable D call. The CDR3 is made up of 13 amino acids. V was trimmed by 1 base and J by 5 bases, leaving 8 bases between them. Germline-derived CDR1 and CDR2 are MNHEY and SVGAGI. The CDR3 DNA reads TGTGCCAGCAGTTACTATTCGGGGACTGAAGCTTTCTTT. This sequence encodes CASSYYSGTEAFF.

There are a few counts of this clone. V usage is TRBV27 and J usage is TRBJ1-1; possibly TRBD1 for D (6 bases). CDR3 length: 14 amino acids. V lost 8 bases to trimming and J lost 5 bases, with 18 bases between them. The germline gives CDR1 MNHEY, CDR2 SMNVEV (reference sequence). CDR3: CASGWGGPFTEAFF. CDR3 sequence (DNA): TGTGCCAGCGGTTGGGGGGGGCCTTTTACTGAAGCTTTCTTT.

V usage is TRBV7-9 and J usage is TRBJ2-3, with D perhaps matching TRBD2 (5 bases). V lost 3 bases to trimming and J lost 2 bases, with 15 bases between them. The CDR3 loop spans 16 amino acids. Looked up from germline, CDR1 is SEHNR and CDR2 is FQNEAQ (reference sequence). The CDR3 spells CASSFVRAHDTDTQYF. Written as DNA, the CDR3 is TGTGCCAGCAGCTTTGTGCGGGCCCATGACACAGATACGCAGTATTTT. The whole variable domain, filled in from reference TRBV7-9 and TRBJ2-3, reads DTGVSQNPRHKITKRGQNVTFRCDPISEHNRLYWYRQTLGQGPEFLTYFQNEAQLEKSRLLSDRFSAERPKGSFSTLEIQRTEQGDSAMYLCASSFVRAHDTDTQYFGPGTRLTVL.

The genes are TRBV19 and TRBJ1-1, with a tentative D call TRBD1 (5 bases). The CDR3 runs 13 residues. Germline loops: CDR1 LNHDA, CDR2 SQIVND (reference sequence). V lost 5 bases to trimming and J lost 5 bases, with 12 bases between them. DNA for the CDR3: TGTGCCAGTAGTGCACCGACAGCTACTGAAGCTTTCTTT. This sequence encodes CASSAPTATEAFF.

The J gene is TRBJ1-5, the V gene TRBV7-9, with 7 bases identical to TRBD1. Germline loops: CDR1 SEHNR, CDR2 FQNEAQ (reference sequence). The J segment lost 4 bases and the V segment lost 5 bases, leaving 8 bases of the junction unmatched. CDR3 size: 15 residues. CDR3 coding DNA: TGTGCCAGCAGCCAAGGGACAGTTGGTAATCAGCCCCAGCATTTT. This codes for CASSQGTVGNQPQHF.

Turning to this clone: The sample has other DNA sequences that encode this CDR3 too. The chain is built from TRBV9 and TRBJ1-3; D is ambiguous. This CDR3 has 14 amino acids. Per germline, CDR1 SGDLS and CDR2 YYNGEE. Between the trimmed V and J ends, which lost 0 bases and 2 bases, there was a span of 6 bases. The CDR3: CASSVARTGNTIYF. The CDR3 region has the DNA TGTGCCAGCAGCGTAGCCAGAACTGGAAACACCATATATTTT.

The rearrangement uses TRBV10-3 and TRBJ2-3, with 10 bases identical to TRBD2. J lost 3 bases, V lost 5 bases, and 8 bases had no gene match. The CDR3 length is 16 residues. Germline V lookup: CDR1 ENHRY, CDR2 SYGVKD. CDR3 DNA sequence: TGTGCCATCAGTCTCACTAGCGGGGACCCTACAGATACGCAGTATTTT. It encodes CAISLTSGDPTDTQYF.

The genes are TRBV14 and TRBJ2-2; tentatively, D is TRBD2 (6 bases). V was cut by 5 bases and J by 5 bases, with 15 bases left in between. Germline assignment: CDR1 SGHDN and CDR2 FVKESK. CDR3 length: 15 residues. CDR3: CASSERDLSTGELFF. The CDR3 nucleotides read TGTGCCAGCAGCGAACGGGACTTGTCTACCGGGGAGCTGTTTTTT.

The chain has TRBV12-3 or TRBV12-4 and TRBJ2-1; unclear D gene. V gave up 1 base and J gave up 15 bases, with 13 bases separating them. This CDR3 spans 12 amino acids. Here the CDR3 reads CASSLEFRPGFF. The DNA for the CDR3 is TGTGCCAGCAGTTTAGAATTCCGGCCGGGGTTCTTC.

The chain combines TRBV4-1 with TRBJ1-2; TRBD1 agrees at 9 bases. V shed 3 bases and J 3 bases; nucleotides not matched to a gene: 5. The CDR3 contains 15 residues. Germline V CDR1 and CDR2: MGHRA, YSYEKL. In nucleotides, the CDR3 is TGCGCCAGCAGCCAGGCGGGACAGGGCCACTATGGCTACACCTTC. Translation: CASSQAGQGHYGYTF.

The rearrangement links TRBV6-5 to TRBJ2-7, with 10 bases identical to TRBD2. Trimming at V came to 6 bases and at J to 2 bases, leaving 7 bases not matched to a gene. The CDR3 extends over 15 amino acids. Germline V gene sequence: CDR1 MNHEY, CDR2 SVGAGI. CDR3 protein: CASRSRTSGTYEQYF. CDR3 bases: TGTGCCAGCAGGTCCAGGACTAGCGGAACCTACGAGCAGTACTTC.

The chain couples TRBV7-9 to TRBJ1-3; 7 bases are a match to TRBD1. J gave up 4 bases and V 5 bases, and 17 bases lay outside the gene matches. Per germline, CDR1 SEHNR and CDR2 FQNEAQ (reference sequence). The CDR3 has 18 residues. The CDR3 reads CASSPTIKRGQGGNTIYF. The CDR3 nucleotides are TGTGCCAGCAGCCCGACAATTAAAAGGGGGCAGGGAGGAAACACCATATATTTT.

The chain carries TRBV6-2 or TRBV6-3 and TRBJ1-2; D is possibly TRBD1 (6 bases). Germline-derived CDR1 and CDR2 are MNHEY and SVGEGT. Trimming left V 6 bases short and J 4 bases short, with 9 bases between. The CDR3 runs to 12 residues. CDR3 sequence (DNA): TGTGCCAGCAGCGACAGGTTCTATGGCTACACCTTC. Translated, it gives CASSDRFYGYTF.

In regard to this clone: Other nucleotide sequences in the sample specify the same CDR3. CDR3 coding DNA: TGCGCCAGCTCACTAAGGGGGGGCTACGAGCAGTACTTC. Its protein is CASSLRGGYEQYF. The chain has TRBV5-1 and TRBJ2-7; maybe TRBD2 (7 bases). The CDR3 runs to 13 residues. Trimming stripped 7 bases from V and 3 bases from J, with 14 bases between. CDR1 and CDR2 (germline): SGHRS, YFSETQ.

The chain carries TRBV20-1 and TRBJ1-2; D not certain. Per germline, CDR1 DFQATT and CDR2 SNEGSKA (reference sequence). The length of the CDR3 is 11 residues. The ends were cut back, 7 bases at V and 8 bases at J, with 14 bases in the middle. The CDR3 coding sequence is TGCAGTGTCAAGGCCAAGAGGGGCTACACCTTC. This gives the protein CSVKAKRGYTF.

This clone was detected a few times. V usage is TRBV6-6 and J usage is TRBJ2-7; 9 bases fit TRBD1. CDR3 size: 15 residues. V lost 2 bases to trimming and J lost 3 bases; unmatched junction nucleotides: 5. Germline lookup yields CDR1 MNHNY and CDR2 SVGAGI (reference sequence). CDR3 amino acids: CASSYPGTGIYEQYF. CDR3 nucleotides: TGTGCCAGCAGTTACCCCGGGACAGGGATCTACGAGCAGTACTTC.

This chain joins TRBV15 and TRBJ2-5; tentative D call: TRBD2 (7 bases). Deletions cut 0 bases from V and 5 bases from J, with 13 bases between. The germline CDR1 and CDR2 sequences are LNHNV and YYDKDF (reference sequence). This CDR3 has 15 amino acids. The CDR3 bases are TGTGCCACCAGCAGAGATCCTGGCGGGGGCGAGACCCAGTACTTC. Its translation is CATSRDPGGGETQYF.

The CDR3 DNA reads as TGTGCCAGCAGTCCCAATAGGGGGGGTTGGGGTCAGCCCCAGCATTTT. It specifies CASSPNRGGWGQPQHF. The rearrangement uses TRBV28 and TRBJ1-5; D is possibly TRBD1 (6 bases). The CDR3 sequence is 16 residues long. CDR1 and CDR2 (germline): MDHEN, SYDVKM. V lost 5 bases, J lost 6 bases, and 20 bases lay in between.

This clone appeared a single time. The chain links TRBV29-1 to TRBJ2-1; 7 nucleotides line up with TRBD1. The J segment lost 7 bases and the V segment lost 8 bases, leaving 11 bases of the junction unmatched. CDR3 length: 13 residues. The germline gives CDR1 SQVTM, CDR2 ANQGSEA. The CDR3, as DNA: TGCAGCCATTCCCCCTCAGGGGGTAATGAGCAGTTCTTC. Translated, it gives CSHSPSGGNEQFF.

This rearrangement joins TRBV27 to TRBJ2-7, with D perhaps TRBD1 (6 bases). Looked up from germline, CDR1 is MNHEY and CDR2 is SMNVEV (reference sequence). V lost 0 bases to trimming and J lost 6 bases, with 15 bases between them. This CDR3 comprises 15 residues. CDR3 bases: TGTGCCAGCAGTTTATCGTCCAGGGGTGAGGGCGAGCAGTACTTC. Translating it yields CASSLSSRGEGEQYF.

The J gene is TRBJ2-1, the V gene TRBV7-3, with 9 bases matching TRBD2. V shed 5 bases, J shed 9 bases, and the junction held 8 bases outside the gene matches. This CDR3 has 14 amino acids. Germline CDR1 SGHTA, CDR2 FQGTGA. In DNA form, the CDR3 reads TGTGCCAGCAGCCCACCGACAGCGGGGGGTGAGCAGTTCTTC. Amino acid sequence: CASSPPTAGGEQFF.

By proportion, this clone is medium-sized. The chain joins TRBV6-5 to TRBJ2-2; 10 bases agree with TRBD1. The CDR3 is made up of 14 amino acids. Germline V gives CDR1 MNHEY, CDR2 SVGAGI. J gave up 4 bases and V 7 bases, and 3 bases lay outside the gene matches. The CDR3 DNA sequence: TGTGCCAGCAAAGGGACAGGGGTCACCGGGGAGCTGTTTTTT. It specifies CASKGTGVTGELFF.

The chain combines TRBV3-1 (or the pseudogene TRBV3-2) with TRBJ1-4; 8 nucleotides agree with TRBD1. The CDR3 runs to 17 residues. CDR1 is LGHDT and CDR2 is YNNKEL in the germline V gene (reference sequence). J gave up 8 bases and V 4 bases, and 15 bases lay outside the gene matches. CDR3 sequence reads: CASSRQIDRGVDEKLFF. The CDR3 bases are TGTGCCAGCAGCCGACAGATTGACAGGGGTGTCGACGAAAAACTGTTTTTT.

V and J are TRBV28 and TRBJ2-3, with TRBD2 identical over 10 bases. The CDR3 length is 16 residues. Germline-derived CDR1 and CDR2 are MDHEN and SYDVKM. The V and J ends lost 1 base and 6 bases, in that order; junction bases with no gene match: 7. CDR3 loop: CASSLSSGGQVDTQYF. DNA of the CDR3: TGTGCCAGCAGTTTATCTAGCGGGGGACAGGTGGATACGCAGTATTTT. The entire variable domain, with the rest obtained from reference TRBV28 and TRBJ2-3, is as follows: DVKVTQSSRYLVKRTGEKVFLECVQDMDHENMFWYRQDPGLGLRLIYFSYDVKMKEKGDIPEGYSVSREKKERFSLILESASTNQTSMYLCASSLSSGGQVDTQYFGPGTRLTVL.

The chain recombines TRBV7-2 with TRBJ2-3; 9 bases agree with TRBD2. Unmatched junction bases numbered 8, after V lost 1 base and J lost 3 bases. Germline V CDR1 and CDR2: SGHTA, FQGNSA. CDR3 size: 17 residues. CDR3 region: CASSLGGGAILTDTQYF. CDR3 coding DNA: TGTGCCAGCAGCTTAGGCGGGGGGGCCATCTTGACAGATACGCAGTATTTT.

The chain combines TRBV3-1 (or the pseudogene TRBV3-2) with TRBJ1-1; 9 nucleotides line up with TRBD1. The CDR3 loop spans 16 amino acids. CDR1 is LGHDT, CDR2 YNNKEL, per germline (reference sequence). V was pared by 3 bases and J by 2 bases, with 7 bases of the junction left unmatched. The CDR3 loop reads CASSHRDRAPNTEAFF. The CDR3 DNA reads TGTGCCAGCAGCCACCGGGACAGGGCACCCAACACTGAAGCTTTCTTT.

J is TRBJ2-7 and V is TRBV7-6; 12 bases agree with TRBD2. There are 17 residues in the CDR3. Trimming at V came to 0 bases and at J to 2 bases, leaving 5 bases not matched to a gene. Germline V gene lookup returns CDR1 SGHVS and CDR2 FNYEAQ. The CDR3 DNA follows: TGTGCCAGCAGCTTAGCGCTAGCGGGGGGGCCTCCCTACGAGCAGTACTTC. Protein sequence: CASSLALAGGPPYEQYF.